This T cell receptor beta chain was documented in a study of OX40 agonist ivuxolimab in advanced cancers. Data came from immunoSEQ multiplex PCR; TCRdb stores just in-frame clones and leaves some out. The profile shows about 21,000 clones, roughly 80% of them singletons. This sequence originates from an adult with an advanced solid tumor such as melanoma, head and neck, liver or kidney cancer. The specimen was CD4+ or CD8+ T cells sorted from blood, collected in a trial of the OX40 agonist ivuxolimab.

DNA of the CDR3: TGTGCCAGCAGCGATAGGAGAGACGAGCAGTTCTTC. Amino acid sequence: CASSDRRDEQFF. This chain links TRBV9 with TRBJ2-1; D uncertain. The CDR3 has 12 amino acids. V lost 3 bases and J lost 10, with 11 bases in between. CDR1 is SGDLS, CDR2 YYNGEE, per germline.